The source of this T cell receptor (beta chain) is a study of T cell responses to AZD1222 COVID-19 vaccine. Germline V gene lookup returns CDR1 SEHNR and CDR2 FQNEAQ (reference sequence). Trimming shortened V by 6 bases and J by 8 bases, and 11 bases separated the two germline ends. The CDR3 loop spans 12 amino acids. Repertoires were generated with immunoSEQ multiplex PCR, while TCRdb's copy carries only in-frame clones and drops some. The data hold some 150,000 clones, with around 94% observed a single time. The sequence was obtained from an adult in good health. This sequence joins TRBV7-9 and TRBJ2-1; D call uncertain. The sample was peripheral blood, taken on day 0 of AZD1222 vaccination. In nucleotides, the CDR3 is TGTGCCAGCAGTTTCAACGGCTATGAGCAGTTCTTC. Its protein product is CASSFNGYEQFF.